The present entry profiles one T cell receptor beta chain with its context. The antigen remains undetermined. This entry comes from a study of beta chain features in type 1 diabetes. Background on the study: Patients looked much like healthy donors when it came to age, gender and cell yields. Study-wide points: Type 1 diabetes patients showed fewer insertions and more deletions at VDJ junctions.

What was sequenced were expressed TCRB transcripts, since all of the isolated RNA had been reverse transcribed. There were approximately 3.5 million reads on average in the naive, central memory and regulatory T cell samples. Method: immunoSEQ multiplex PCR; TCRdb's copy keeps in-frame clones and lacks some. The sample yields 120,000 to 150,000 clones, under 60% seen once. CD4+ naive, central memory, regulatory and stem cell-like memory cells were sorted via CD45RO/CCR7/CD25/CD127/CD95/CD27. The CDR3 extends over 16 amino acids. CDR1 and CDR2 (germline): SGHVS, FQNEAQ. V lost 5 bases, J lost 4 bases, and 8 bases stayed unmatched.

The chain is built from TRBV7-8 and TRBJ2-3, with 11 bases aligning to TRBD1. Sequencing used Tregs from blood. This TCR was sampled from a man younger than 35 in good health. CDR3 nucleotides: TGTGCCAGCAGCCTCCGGGGGACAGGGGGATCAGATACGCAGTATTTT. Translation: CASSLRGTGGSDTQYF.